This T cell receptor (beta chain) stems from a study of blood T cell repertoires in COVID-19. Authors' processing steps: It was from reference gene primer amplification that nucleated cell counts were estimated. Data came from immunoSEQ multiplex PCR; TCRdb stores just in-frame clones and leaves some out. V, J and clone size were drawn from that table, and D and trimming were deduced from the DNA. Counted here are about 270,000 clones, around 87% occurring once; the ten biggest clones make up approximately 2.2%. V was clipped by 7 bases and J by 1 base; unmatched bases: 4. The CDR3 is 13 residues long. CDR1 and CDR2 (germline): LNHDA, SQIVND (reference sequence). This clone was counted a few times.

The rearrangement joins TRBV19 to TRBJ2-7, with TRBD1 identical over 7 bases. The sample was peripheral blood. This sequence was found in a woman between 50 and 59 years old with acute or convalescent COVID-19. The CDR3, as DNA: TGTGCCAGTACGGACAGGATATCCTACGAGCAGTACTTC. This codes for CASTDRISYEQYF. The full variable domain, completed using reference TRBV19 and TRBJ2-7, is DGGITQSPKYLFRKEGQNVTLSCEQNLNHDAMYWYRQDPGQGLRLIYYSQIVNDFQKGDIAEGYSVSREKKESFPLTVTSAQKNPTAFYLCASTDRISYEQYFGPGTRLTVT.